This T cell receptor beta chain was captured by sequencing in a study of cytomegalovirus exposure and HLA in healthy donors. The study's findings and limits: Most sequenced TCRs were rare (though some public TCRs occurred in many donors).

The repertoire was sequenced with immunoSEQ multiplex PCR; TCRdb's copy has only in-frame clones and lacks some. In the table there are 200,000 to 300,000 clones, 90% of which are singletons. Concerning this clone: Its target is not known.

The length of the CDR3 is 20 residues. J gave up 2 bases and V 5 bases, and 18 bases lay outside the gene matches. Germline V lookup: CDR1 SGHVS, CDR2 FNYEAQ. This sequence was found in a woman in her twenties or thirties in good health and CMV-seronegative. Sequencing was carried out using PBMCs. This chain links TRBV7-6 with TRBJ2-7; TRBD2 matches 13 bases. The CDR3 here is CASSITSGTSGMGPPYEQYF. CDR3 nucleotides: TGTGCCAGCAGCATAACCTCCGGGACTAGCGGGATGGGGCCCCCCTACGAGCAGTACTTC.